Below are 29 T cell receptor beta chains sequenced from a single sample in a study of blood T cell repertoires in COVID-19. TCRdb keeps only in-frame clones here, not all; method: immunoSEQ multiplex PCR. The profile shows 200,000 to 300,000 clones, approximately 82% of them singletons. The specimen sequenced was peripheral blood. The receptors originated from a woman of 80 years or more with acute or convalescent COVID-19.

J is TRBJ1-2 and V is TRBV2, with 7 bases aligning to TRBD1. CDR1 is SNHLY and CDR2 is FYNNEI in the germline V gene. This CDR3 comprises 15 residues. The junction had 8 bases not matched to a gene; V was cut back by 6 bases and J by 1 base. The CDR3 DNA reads TGTGCCAGCAGCGTTCTACAGGGGAGTAACTATGGCTACACCTTC. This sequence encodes CASSVLQGSNYGYTF.

CDR3: CASSFPQGNYNEQFF. In nucleotides, the CDR3 is TGCGCCAGCAGCTTTCCTCAGGGTAACTACAATGAGCAGTTCTTC. J is TRBJ2-1 and V is TRBV5-1; possibly TRBD1 for D (5 bases). The CDR3 has 15 amino acids. Between the trimmed V and J ends, which lost 2 bases and 3 bases, there was a span of 12 bases. The germline V gene has CDR1 SGHRS and CDR2 YFSETQ.

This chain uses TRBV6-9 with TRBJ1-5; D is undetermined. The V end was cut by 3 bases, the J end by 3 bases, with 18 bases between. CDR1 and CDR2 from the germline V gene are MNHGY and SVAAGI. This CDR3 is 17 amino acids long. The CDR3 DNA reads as TGTGCCAGCAGTTACCCCGGACCTAAGGAGGACAATCAGCCCCAGCATTTT. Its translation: CASSYPGPKEDNQPQHF.

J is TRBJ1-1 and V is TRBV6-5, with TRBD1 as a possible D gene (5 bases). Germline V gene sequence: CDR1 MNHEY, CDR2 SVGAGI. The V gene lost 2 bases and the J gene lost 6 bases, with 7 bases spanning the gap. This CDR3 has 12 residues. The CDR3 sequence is CASSYGGAEAFF. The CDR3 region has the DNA TGTGCCAGCAGTTACGGGGGGGCTGAAGCTTTCTTT.

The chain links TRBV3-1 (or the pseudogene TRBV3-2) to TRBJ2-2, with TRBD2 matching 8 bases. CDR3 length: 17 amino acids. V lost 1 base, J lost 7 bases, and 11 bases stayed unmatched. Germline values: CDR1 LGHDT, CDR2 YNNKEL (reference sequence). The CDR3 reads CASSQVGSGILDGELFF. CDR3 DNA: TGTGCCAGCAGCCAAGTCGGTAGCGGGATCCTCGACGGGGAGCTGTTTTTT.

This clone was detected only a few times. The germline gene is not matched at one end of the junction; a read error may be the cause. The CDR3 here is CASTEQVGNSPLHF. The CDR3 DNA sequence: TGTGCCAGCACTGAACAGGTTGGGAATTCACCCCTCCACTTT. This chain connects TRBV6-1 to TRBJ1-6; tentatively, D is TRBD1 (5 bases). This CDR3 has 14 amino acids. Germline loops: CDR1 MNHNS, CDR2 SASEGT.

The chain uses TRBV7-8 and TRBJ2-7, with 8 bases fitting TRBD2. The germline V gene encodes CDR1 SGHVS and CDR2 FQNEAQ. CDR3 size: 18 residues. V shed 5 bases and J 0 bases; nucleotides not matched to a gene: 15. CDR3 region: CASSPIRTGGGHSYEQYF. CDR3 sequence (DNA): TGTGCCAGCAGCCCAATTAGGACCGGGGGGGGTCACTCCTACGAGCAGTACTTC.

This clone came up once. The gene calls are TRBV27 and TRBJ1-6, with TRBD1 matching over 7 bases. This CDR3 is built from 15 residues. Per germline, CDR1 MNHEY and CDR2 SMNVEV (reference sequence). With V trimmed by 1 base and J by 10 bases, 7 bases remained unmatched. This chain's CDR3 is CASSLYRGRDSPLHF. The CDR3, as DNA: TGTGCCAGCAGTTTATACAGGGGACGCGACTCACCCCTCCACTTT.

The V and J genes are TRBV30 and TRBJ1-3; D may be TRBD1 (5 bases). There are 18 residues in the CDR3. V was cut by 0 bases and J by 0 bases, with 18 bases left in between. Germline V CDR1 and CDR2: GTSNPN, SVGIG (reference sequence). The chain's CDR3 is CAWSVYSTATYSGNTIYF. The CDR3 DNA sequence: TGTGCCTGGAGTGTCTATTCGACAGCTACTTACTCTGGAAACACCATATATTTT.

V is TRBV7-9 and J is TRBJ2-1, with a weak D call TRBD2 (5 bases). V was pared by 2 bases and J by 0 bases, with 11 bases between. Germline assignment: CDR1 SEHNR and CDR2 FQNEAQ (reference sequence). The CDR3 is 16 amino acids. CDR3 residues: CASSLWSGSSYNEQFF. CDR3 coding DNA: TGTGCCAGCAGCTTATGGTCTGGGAGCTCCTACAATGAGCAGTTCTTC.

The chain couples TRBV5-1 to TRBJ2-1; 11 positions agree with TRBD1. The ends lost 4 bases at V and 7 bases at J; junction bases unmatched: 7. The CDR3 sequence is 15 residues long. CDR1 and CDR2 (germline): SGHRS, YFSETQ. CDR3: CASSRGQGARNEQFF. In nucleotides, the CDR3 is TGCGCCAGCAGCCGAGGACAGGGGGCAAGGAATGAGCAGTTCTTC.

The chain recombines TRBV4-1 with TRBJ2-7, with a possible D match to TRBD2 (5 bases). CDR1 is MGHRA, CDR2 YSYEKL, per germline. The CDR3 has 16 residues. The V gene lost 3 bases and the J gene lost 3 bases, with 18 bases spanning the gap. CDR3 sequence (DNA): TGCGCCAGCAGCCAGCTCCGGGGAAAAAGAGACTACGAGCAGTACTTC. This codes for CASSQLRGKRDYEQYF.

The CDR3 is CASGLAGGTEAFF. CDR3 DNA: TGTGCCAGTGGCCTGGCGGGGGGCACTGAAGCTTTCTTT. The chain combines TRBV25-1 with TRBJ1-1; tentatively, D is TRBD1 (5 bases). Trimming shortened V by 9 bases and J by 4 bases, and 15 bases separated the two germline ends. Germline CDR1 is MGHDK and CDR2 is SYGVNS. This CDR3 spans 13 amino acids.

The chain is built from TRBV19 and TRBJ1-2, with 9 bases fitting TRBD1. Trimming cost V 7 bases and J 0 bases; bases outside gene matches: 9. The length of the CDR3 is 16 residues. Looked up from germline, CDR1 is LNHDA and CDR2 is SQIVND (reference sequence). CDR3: CASMPGQGVANYGYTF. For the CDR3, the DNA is TGTGCCAGTATGCCGGGACAGGGTGTCGCTAACTATGGCTACACCTTC.

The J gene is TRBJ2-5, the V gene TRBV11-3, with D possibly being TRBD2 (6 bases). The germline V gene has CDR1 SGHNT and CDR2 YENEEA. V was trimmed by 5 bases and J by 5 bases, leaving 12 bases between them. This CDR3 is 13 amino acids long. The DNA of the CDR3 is TGTGCCAGCAGCACGACTAGTGGGGAGACCCAGTACTTC. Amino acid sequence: CASSTTSGETQYF.

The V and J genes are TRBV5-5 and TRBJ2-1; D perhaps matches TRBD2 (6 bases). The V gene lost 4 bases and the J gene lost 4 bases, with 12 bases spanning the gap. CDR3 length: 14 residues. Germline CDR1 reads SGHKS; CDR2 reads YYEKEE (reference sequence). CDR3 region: CASSHRDSYNEQFF. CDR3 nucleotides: TGTGCCAGCAGCCACCGGGACTCGTACAATGAGCAGTTCTTC.

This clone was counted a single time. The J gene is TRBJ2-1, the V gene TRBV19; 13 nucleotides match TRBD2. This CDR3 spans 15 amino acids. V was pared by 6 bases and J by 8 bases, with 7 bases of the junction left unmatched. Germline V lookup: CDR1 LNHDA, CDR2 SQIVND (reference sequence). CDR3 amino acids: CASSPGLAGADEQFF. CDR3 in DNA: TGTGCCAGTAGCCCAGGACTAGCGGGGGCCGATGAGCAGTTCTTC.

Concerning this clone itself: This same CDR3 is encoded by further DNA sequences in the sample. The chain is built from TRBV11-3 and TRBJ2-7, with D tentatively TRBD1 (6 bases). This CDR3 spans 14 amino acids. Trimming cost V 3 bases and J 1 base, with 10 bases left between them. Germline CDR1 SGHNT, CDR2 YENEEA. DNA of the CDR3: TGTGCCAGCAGCTTTTCCGGGACATCCTACGAGCAGTACTTC. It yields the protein CASSFSGTSYEQYF.

The CDR3 region is CASSLRGALEQYF. CDR3 nucleotide sequence: TGTGCCAGCAGCTTACGGGGGGCACTCGAGCAGTACTTC. The V gene is TRBV11-3, the J gene TRBJ2-7; possibly TRBD2 for D (7 bases). CDR1 is SGHNT, CDR2 YENEEA, per germline. Trimming stripped 2 bases from V and 6 bases from J, with 11 bases between. The CDR3 has 13 residues.

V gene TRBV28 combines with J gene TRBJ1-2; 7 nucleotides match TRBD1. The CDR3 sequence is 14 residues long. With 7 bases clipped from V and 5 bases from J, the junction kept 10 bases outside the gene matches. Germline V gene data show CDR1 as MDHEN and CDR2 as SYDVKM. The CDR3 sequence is CASTPRDRPYGYTF. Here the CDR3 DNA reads TGTGCCAGCACCCCTCGGGACAGACCATATGGCTACACCTTC.

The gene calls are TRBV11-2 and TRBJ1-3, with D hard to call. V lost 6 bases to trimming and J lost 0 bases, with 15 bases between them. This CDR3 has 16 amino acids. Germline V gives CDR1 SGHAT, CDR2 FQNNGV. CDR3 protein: CASRLGSRSSGNTIYF. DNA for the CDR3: TGTGCCAGCAGACTAGGGTCCAGGAGCTCTGGAAACACCATATATTTT.

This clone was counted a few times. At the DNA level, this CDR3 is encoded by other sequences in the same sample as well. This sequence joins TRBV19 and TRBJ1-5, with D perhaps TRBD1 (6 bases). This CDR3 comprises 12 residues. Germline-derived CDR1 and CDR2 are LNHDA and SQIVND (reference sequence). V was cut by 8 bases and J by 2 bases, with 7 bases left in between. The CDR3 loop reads CASRTGNQPQHF. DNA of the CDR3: TGTGCCAGTCGGACAGGCAATCAGCCCCAGCATTTT.

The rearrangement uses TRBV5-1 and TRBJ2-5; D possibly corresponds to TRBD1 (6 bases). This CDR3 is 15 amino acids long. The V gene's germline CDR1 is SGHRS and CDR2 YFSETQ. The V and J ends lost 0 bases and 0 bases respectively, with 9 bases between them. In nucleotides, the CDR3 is TGCGCCAGCAGCTTGGACACAGGGAACCAAGAGACCCAGTACTTC. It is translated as CASSLDTGNQETQYF.

CDR3 sequence (DNA): TGCGCCAGCAGCCAAGTGGGACTATCCCGTAGTGAGCAGTACTTC. It is translated as CASSQVGLSRSEQYF. The chain combines TRBV4-3 with TRBJ2-7, with 7 bases that match TRBD2. CDR3 length: 15 amino acids. Unmatched junction bases numbered 10, after V lost 1 base and J lost 7 bases. Germline CDR1 LGHNA, CDR2 YSLEER.

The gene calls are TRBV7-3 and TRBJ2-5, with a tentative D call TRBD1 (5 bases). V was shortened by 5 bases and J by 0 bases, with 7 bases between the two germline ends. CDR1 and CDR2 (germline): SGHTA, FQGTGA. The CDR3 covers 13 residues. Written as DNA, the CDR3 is TGTGCCAGCAGCAAGGACAACCAAGAGACCCAGTACTTC. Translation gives CASSKDNQETQYF.

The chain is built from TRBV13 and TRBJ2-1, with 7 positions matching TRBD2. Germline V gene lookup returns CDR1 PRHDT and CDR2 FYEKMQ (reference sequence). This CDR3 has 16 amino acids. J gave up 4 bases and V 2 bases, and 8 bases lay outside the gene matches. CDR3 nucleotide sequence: TGTGCCAGCAGCTTATCGGGCGGGAGTTCATACAATGAGCAGTTCTTC. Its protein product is CASSLSGGSSYNEQFF. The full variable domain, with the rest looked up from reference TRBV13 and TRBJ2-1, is AAGVIQSPRHLIKEKRETATLKCYPIPRHDTVYWYQQGPGQDPQFLISFYEKMQSDKGSIPDRFSAQQFSDYHSELNMSSLELGDSALYFCASSLSGGSSYNEQFFGPGTRLTVL.

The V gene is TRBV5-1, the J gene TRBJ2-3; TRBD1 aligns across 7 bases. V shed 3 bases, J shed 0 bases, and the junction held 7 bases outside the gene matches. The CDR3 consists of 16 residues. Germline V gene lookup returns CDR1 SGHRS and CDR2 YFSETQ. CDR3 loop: CASSSRTGFSTDTQYF. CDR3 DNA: TGCGCCAGCAGCTCCCGGACAGGATTTAGCACAGATACGCAGTATTTT.

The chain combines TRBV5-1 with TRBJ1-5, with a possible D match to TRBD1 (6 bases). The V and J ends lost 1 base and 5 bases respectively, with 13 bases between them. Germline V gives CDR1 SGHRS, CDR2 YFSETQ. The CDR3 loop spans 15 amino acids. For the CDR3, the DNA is TGCGCCAGCAGCTTGTTGGGGGGGCCGTATCAGCCCCAGCATTTT. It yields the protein CASSLLGGPYQPQHF.

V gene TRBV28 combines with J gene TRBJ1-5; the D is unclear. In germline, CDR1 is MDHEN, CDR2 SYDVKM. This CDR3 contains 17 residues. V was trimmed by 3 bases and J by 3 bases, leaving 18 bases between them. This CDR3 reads CASSFRLFGGDNQPQHF. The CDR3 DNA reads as TGTGCCAGCAGTTTTCGGCTTTTCGGTGGAGACAATCAGCCCCAGCATTTT.